This TCR beta chain was captured by sequencing in a study of blood T cells in healthy people across ages (dated by TCRdb to between 2014 and 2016). With regard to the full study: Template switching captured roughly one uniquely barcoded TCR beta cDNA molecule per two T cells in model experiments. The study measured age-related changes in TCR beta repertoire diversity using deep sequencing normalized with unique cDNA molecular identifiers. Four age groups were formed from the donors: young (average 16 years), middle-aged (approximately 40), aged (about 68) and long-lived (about 80). To avoid experimental bias, donors of different ages were spread randomly across the sequencing lanes. The study analyzed two additional independent replicas of 1 million unique cDNA reads from the same blood draw for two donors, one aged 18 to 29 and one aged 80 or older.

Looking up the germline V gene yields CDR1 SGHRS and CDR2 YFSETQ. Deletion took 4 bases off V and 4 bases off J, with a span of 10 bases between the germline ends. From its cysteine to its phenylalanine, the CDR3 spans 13 amino acids. Only the CDR3 DNA is retained, 39 bases long and in frame from the first base. Study-level results and caveats: Estimates of total diversity based on one million sequenced T cells were considered lower bounds and underestimates. Bulk unsorted PBMC profiling prevented conclusive comparison of naive and antigen-experienced compartments. Observed TCR beta diversity per million T cells fell roughly linearly with age, and a significant reduction was already apparent by age about 36. Compared with the aged group, the long-lived group had more naive CD4+ T cells, fewer expanded clones and increased TCR diversity, a pattern suggesting age selection. A strong correlation was found between observed TCR beta diversity and the percentage of naive T cells measured by flow cytometry. Because donor CMV infection status was unknown, age-related changes in expanded clonotypes were potentially confounded.

This clonotype has more than one count but fewer than ten. The specificity of this receptor is unknown. No qualities accompany the bases; no much larger clone lies one base away. The library was built by means of 5' RACE. The run used an Illumina HiSeq 2500. A second 7 to 11 cycle PCR used a sample-barcoded 5' primer and a J-beta primer mix. Each TCR beta cDNA molecule received a unique molecular identifier from a template-switch 5' adaptor carrying 12 random nucleotides. Each sample yielded at least 3 million CDR3-containing paired-end reads. First-strand cDNA was synthesized from all RNA with the Mint cDNA synthesis kit, primed by a TRBC-specific oligonucleotide. Following uracil-DNA glycosylase treatment, all cDNA underwent a first 18-cycle PCR with the universal primers M1SS and BC2_uni_R. Processing in the source paper ran as follows. For normalization, 1 million high-quality reads, each with a distinct molecular identifier, were randomly selected from each sample. Reads with shared molecular identifiers were discarded instead of being binned into consensus sequences. MiTCR, set to a Q25 quality threshold and the strictest error-elimination algorithm, was used for CDR3 identification, clonotype clustering and error correction. A nonparametric unseen species model with Euler transformation was used to estimate lower-bound total TCR beta diversity. The public sequencing data were trimmed at Q25 with fastp and processed into clonotypes with MiXCR by TCRdb, which kept only in-frame beta chains. Each record represents a unique CDR3 protein, reported with the most common genes and DNA among its rows. TCRdb assigned the V and J calls; the authors' analysis was not used. This sample is represented by around 1,500,000 distinct CDR3 sequences; roughly 28% of them were singletons. 7.7% of the sample belongs to the ten largest clones.

Donors were a few dozen systemically healthy Caucasian individuals from Russia aged roughly 6 to 90 years. Each donor gave about 10 milliliters of peripheral blood, drawn into EDTA-treated Vacutainer tubes. Ficoll-Paque density-gradient centrifugation was used to isolate PBMCs, with at least 6 million obtained per sample. Total RNA was extracted from PBMCs with Trizol reagent, with at least 6 micrograms obtained per sample. For every donor, an aliquot of PBMCs went through flow cytometry to measure the percentages of naive CD45RAhigh/CD27high T cells. The chain is made from TRBV5-1 and TRBJ2-3, with the D gene call left open. Sequenced material: blood. This TCR derives from a woman in her 30s in good health. The CDR3 in this case is CASSPSVADTQYF. The nucleotides are TGCGCCAGCAGCCCCTCGGTGGCAGATACGCAGTATTTT.